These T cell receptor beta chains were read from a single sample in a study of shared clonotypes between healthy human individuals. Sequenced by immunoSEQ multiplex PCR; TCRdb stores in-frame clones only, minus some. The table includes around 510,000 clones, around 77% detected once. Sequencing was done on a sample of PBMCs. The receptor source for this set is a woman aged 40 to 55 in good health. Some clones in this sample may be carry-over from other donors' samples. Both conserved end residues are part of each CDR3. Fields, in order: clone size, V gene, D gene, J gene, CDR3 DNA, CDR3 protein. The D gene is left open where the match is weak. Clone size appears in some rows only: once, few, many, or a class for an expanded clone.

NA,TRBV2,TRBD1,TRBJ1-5,TGTGCCAGCAAAGTAACCGGGACAGTAACTAATCAGCCCCAGCATTTT,CASKVTGTVTNQPQHF
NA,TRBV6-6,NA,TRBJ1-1,TGTGCCAGCAGTTACCCGGGATCGAACACTGAAGCTTTCTTT,CASSYPGSNTEAFF
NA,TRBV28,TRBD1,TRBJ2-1,TGTGCCAGCAGTTCCCGGGGACAGAAGGTCTTC,CASSSRGQKVF
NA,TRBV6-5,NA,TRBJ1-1,TGTGCCAGCAGACGGGGAAATGAAAACACTGAAGCTTTCTTT,CASRRGNENTEAFF
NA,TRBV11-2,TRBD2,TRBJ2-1,TGTGCCAGCAGCACTGGACTAGCGGGAGTAGGCTATGAGCAGTTCTTC,CASSTGLAGVGYEQFF
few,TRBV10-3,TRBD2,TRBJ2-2,TGTGCCACTGAACTAGCGGGAGGACTAGGCACCGGGGAGCTGTTTTTT,CATELAGGLGTGELFF
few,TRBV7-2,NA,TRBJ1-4,TGTGCCAGCAGCAATGATCGGCGTGAAAAACTGTTTTTT,CASSNDRREKLFF
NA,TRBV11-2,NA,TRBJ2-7,TGTGCCAGCAGCTCAGGGGTGCTGGCGTCAGGGGACTACGAGCAGTACTTC,CASSSGVLASGDYEQYF
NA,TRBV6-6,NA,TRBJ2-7,TGTGCCAGCAGTTGGGGTACCTACGAGCAGTACTTC,CASSWGTYEQYF
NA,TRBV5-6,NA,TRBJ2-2,TGTGCCAGCAGCTTGGGCGAGAACTCCGGGGAGCTGTTTTTT,CASSLGENSGELFF
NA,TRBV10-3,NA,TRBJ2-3,TGTGCCATCATGGGGGGAACAGATACGCAGTATTTT,CAIMGGTDTQYF
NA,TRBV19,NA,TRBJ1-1,TGTGCCAGTAACCTCGGAGGGGGGTCGTTTGGAGCTTTCTTT,CASNLGGGSFGAFF
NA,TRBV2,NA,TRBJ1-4,TGTGCCAGCTGTTCAGGGCTCGAAAAACTGTTTTTT,CASCSGLEKLFF
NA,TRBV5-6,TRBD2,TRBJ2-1,TGTGCCAGCAGCTTCTCCCCTCTGGCTAGCGGGATCAATGAGCAGTTCTTC,CASSFSPLASGINEQFF
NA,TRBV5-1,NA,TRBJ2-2,TGCGCCAGCAGCTTGAGTGGCAGGGGGGCCACGAACACCGGGGAGCTGTTTTTT,CASSLSGRGATNTGELFF
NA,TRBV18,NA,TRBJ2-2,TGTGCCAGCTCACCAGCCGTCGGGGAGCTGTTTTTT,CASSPAVGELFF
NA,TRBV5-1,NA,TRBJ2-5,TGCGCCAGCAGCTTTGGTGGGGTGGGAGAGACCCAGTACTTC,CASSFGGVGETQYF
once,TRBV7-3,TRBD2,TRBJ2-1,TGTGCCAGCAGCTTAAAAGGGACTAGCGGGGGTGAGCAGTTCTTC,CASSLKGTSGGEQFF
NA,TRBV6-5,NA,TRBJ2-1,TGTGCCAGCAGTTCAGCTTACAATGAGCAGTTCTTC,CASSSAYNEQFF
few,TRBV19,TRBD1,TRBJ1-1,TGTGCCAGTAGATTTGACAGGGAGATCACTGAAGCTTTCTTT,CASRFDREITEAFF
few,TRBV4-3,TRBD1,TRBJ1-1,TGCGCCAGCAGCCAGGGACAGTTTAGCACTGAAGCTTTCTTT,CASSQGQFSTEAFF
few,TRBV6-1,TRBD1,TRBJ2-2,TGTGCCAGCAGTGGAGCCGGGACAGAGAACACCGGGGAGCTGTTTTTT,CASSGAGTENTGELFF
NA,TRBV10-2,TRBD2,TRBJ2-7,TGCGCCAGCAGACTAGCGGGAGTGGTGGGCGAGCAGTACTTC,CASRLAGVVGEQYF
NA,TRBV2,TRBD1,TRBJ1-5,TGTGCCAGCCGTTGGGACAGGGGTGATCAGCCCCAGCATTTT,CASRWDRGDQPQHF
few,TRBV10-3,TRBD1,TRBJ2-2,TGTGCCATCAGTGAGTCAGCACAGGGGGCTGATGGCGGGGAGCTGTTTTTT,CAISESAQGADGGELFF
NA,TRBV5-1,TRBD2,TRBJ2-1,TGCGCCAGCAGCTTGGATGGGCGGGAGGGCCCTCTCTTCTTC,CASSLDGREGPLFF
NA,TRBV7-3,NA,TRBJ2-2,TGTGCCAGCAGCTTAGGTGAACCTTATTACACCGGGGAGCTGTTTTTT,CASSLGEPYYTGELFF
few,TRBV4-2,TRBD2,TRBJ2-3,TGTGCCAGCAGCCAACGAGGCGGGACTAGCGGGTCTGATACGCAGTATTTT,CASSQRGGTSGSDTQYF
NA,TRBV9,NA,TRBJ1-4,TGTGCCAGCAGCGTAGGACCACAGGAGGAAAAACTGTTTTTT,CASSVGPQEEKLFF
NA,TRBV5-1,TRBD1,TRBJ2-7,TGCGCCAGCAGCCCGAGACCCGGGACAGGGGTTTACGAGCAGTACTTC,CASSPRPGTGVYEQYF
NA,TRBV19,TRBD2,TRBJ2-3,TGTGCCAGTAGTTTCGAGCGGGAGGTCAGGGCAGATACGCAGTATTTT,CASSFEREVRADTQYF
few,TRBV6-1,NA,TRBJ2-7,TGTGCCAGCAGGTCACCGGGACCGTCCTACGAGCAGTACTTC,CASRSPGPSYEQYF
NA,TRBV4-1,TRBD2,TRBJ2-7,TGCGCCAGCAGCCAAGAAACTAGCGGGTCCTACGAGCAGTACTTC,CASSQETSGSYEQYF
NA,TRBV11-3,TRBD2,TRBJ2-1,TGTGCCAGCAGCCAACATAGCGGGAGGTCGAATGAGCAGTTCTTC,CASSQHSGRSNEQFF
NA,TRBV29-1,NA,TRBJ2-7,TGCAGCGTTGTAAGGGACGGTGTATACGAGCAGTACTTC,CSVVRDGVYEQYF
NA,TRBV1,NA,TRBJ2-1,TGCACCAGCAGCCAAAGTCCGGGCTTACAAGGGAATGAGCAGTTCTTC,CTSSQSPGLQGNEQFF
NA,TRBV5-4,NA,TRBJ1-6,TGTGCCAGCAGCTTGGACGGGGGGAGCGGTTCACCCCTCCACTTT,CASSLDGGSGSPLHF
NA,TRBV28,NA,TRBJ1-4,TGTGCCAGCAGTCCACAGGGTCCCACTAATGAAAAACTGTTTTTT,CASSPQGPTNEKLFF
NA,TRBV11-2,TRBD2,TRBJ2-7,TGTGCCAGCAGCGTTAGCGGGGCTTCCTACGAGCAGTACTTC,CASSVSGASYEQYF
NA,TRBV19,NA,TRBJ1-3,TGTGCCAGTAGTATCCGTCAGTTCTCTGGAAACACCATATATTTT,CASSIRQFSGNTIYF
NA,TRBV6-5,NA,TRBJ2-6,TGTGCCAGCAGTTGGAGGCGTTCTGGGGCCAACGTCCTGACTTTC,CASSWRRSGANVLTF